One and the same sample provided the 5 T cell receptor beta chains below, sequenced in a study of cytomegalovirus exposure and HLA in healthy donors. The PCR made use of 60 Vbeta and 13 Jbeta primers. Repertoires were generated with immunoSEQ multiplex PCR, while TCRdb's copy carries only in-frame clones and drops some. The top ten clones hold around 7.7% of a sample with 90,000 to 110,000 clones, about 76% of them seen once. Specimen: PBMCs. All receptors derive from a man aged 40-50 years in good health and CMV-seronegative.

The chain joins TRBV7-9 to TRBJ2-3; perhaps TRBD1 as D (6 bases). Germline-derived CDR1 and CDR2 are SEHNR and FQNEAQ (reference sequence). V was cut by 4 bases and J by 4 bases, with 9 bases left in between. The CDR3 length is 13 residues. The CDR3 DNA is TGTGCCAGCAGCTCACAGGGTCCAGATACGCAGTATTTT. Encoded protein: CASSSQGPDTQYF.

This clone was recorded once. The genes are TRBV18 and TRBJ1-1, with 7 bases aligning to TRBD1. The CDR3 sequence is 16 residues long. V was pared by 3 bases and J by 1 base, with 8 bases of the junction left unmatched. Germline V gene data show CDR1 as KGHSH and CDR2 as LQKENI. In nucleotides, the CDR3 is TGTGCCAGCTCACCCCAATCTAGGACAGGGAACACTGAAGCTTTCTTT. Protein: CASSPQSRTGNTEAFF.

The genes are TRBV7-2 and TRBJ1-4; 7 positions match TRBD1. The V gene's germline CDR1 is SGHTA and CDR2 FQGNSA. Losses at the gene ends were 5 bases for V and 10 bases for J; bases not matched to a gene: 13. The length of the CDR3 is 15 residues. The CDR3 loop is CASSPGQASGGKLFF. CDR3 nucleotide sequence: TGTGCCAGCAGCCCTGGACAGGCCTCTGGGGGAAAACTGTTTTTT.

The chain joins TRBV13 to TRBJ1-3; D possibly corresponds to TRBD1 (6 bases). The CDR3 loop spans 14 amino acids. Per germline, CDR1 PRHDT and CDR2 FYEKMQ (reference sequence). V lost 2 bases and J 8 bases, leaving 13 bases between the germline ends. CDR3 region: CASSLHRTAYTIYF. Written as DNA, the CDR3 is TGTGCCAGCAGCTTACATAGGACAGCGTACACCATATATTTT.

This sequence joins TRBV4-1 and TRBJ2-2, with D hard to call. V was trimmed by 1 base and J by 4 bases, leaving 13 bases between them. The CDR3 consists of 16 residues. Looked up from germline, CDR1 is MGHRA and CDR2 is YSYEKL. CDR3 nucleotide sequence: TGCGCCAGCAGCCAAGGTAGTAAGCGTCTCACCGGGGAGCTGTTTTTT. Amino acid sequence: CASSQGSKRLTGELFF.